This T cell receptor beta chain was captured in a study of cytomegalovirus exposure and HLA in healthy donors. Study conclusions and caveats: In vitro assays verified that a few CMV-associated chains recognized CMV antigens specifically.

Both 60 Vbeta primers and 13 Jbeta primers went into the PCR. Sequencing was performed with immunoSEQ multiplex PCR; in TCRdb, only in-frame clones are kept and a portion is missing. The sample shows fewer than 250,000 clones, under 85% of them seen only once. A word on this clone: Its antigen is not known. Other DNA sequences in this sample translate to the same CDR3.

What was sequenced was PBMCs. The receptor's source is a woman between 45 and 65 years old in good health and CMV-seropositive.

CDR3 sequence (DNA): TGTGCCAGCAGTTACGGGAGGGGTGGCCAGCCCCAGCATTTT. Protein: CASSYGRGGQPQHF. The chain employs TRBV6-5 and TRBJ1-5; possibly TRBD1 for D (5 bases). Germline loops: CDR1 MNHEY, CDR2 SVGAGI. The CDR3 runs to 14 residues. V shed 2 bases and J shed 7 bases, with 12 bases lying between them.